This passage covers 12 T cell receptor beta chains from one sample sequenced in a study of T cell repertoires in ileal Crohn's disease. Clones were sequenced by immunoSEQ multiplex PCR, and TCRdb holds only the in-frame ones, with some missing. The table records over 15,000 clones, around 70% of them present only once. This sample's time point: neoterminal ileum biopsy at postoperative endoscopy, about 6 months after surgery. Sample: ileal tissue. Receptors were obtained from an adult with Crohn's disease.

The CDR3, as DNA: TGTGCCAGTAGTACCACGGGACAGGGGTCTGGCGAGCAGTACTTC. Its translation is CASSTTGQGSGEQYF. The chain combines TRBV19 with TRBJ2-7, with 10 nucleotides matching TRBD1. The CDR3 sequence is 15 residues long. The J segment lost 6 bases and the V segment lost 4 bases, leaving 9 bases of the junction unmatched. Germline V gene sequence: CDR1 LNHDA, CDR2 SQIVND (reference sequence).

This clone occurred a few times. This rearrangement joins TRBV19 to TRBJ1-1; D uncertain. The CDR3 runs to 14 residues. The V gene's germline CDR1 is LNHDA and CDR2 SQIVND (reference sequence). Trimming left V 10 bases short and J 1 base short, with 16 bases between. CDR3 sequence: CATRRERRNTEAFF. As DNA, the CDR3 is TGTGCCACTCGGAGGGAGCGCCGGAACACTGAAGCTTTCTTT.

The rearrangement joins TRBV4-1 to TRBJ2-1; 9 positions match TRBD1. Germline V gene sequence: CDR1 MGHRA, CDR2 YSYEKL. V lost 4 bases and J lost 2; bases outside the gene matches: 3. The CDR3 has 15 amino acids. For the CDR3, the DNA is TGCGCCAGCAGCCGCGGGACAGGGCCCTACAATGAGCAGTTCTTC. Amino acids: CASSRGTGPYNEQFF.

The CDR3, as DNA: TGTGCCTGGCAGGGGGCGCCTCGCACTGAAGCTTTCTTT. Translation gives CAWQGAPRTEAFF. The V call is TRBV30, the J call TRBJ1-1; 8 nucleotides match TRBD1. V was clipped by 5 bases and J by 4 bases; unmatched bases: 6. Germline V gives CDR1 GTSNPN, CDR2 SVGIG (reference sequence). The CDR3 runs to 13 residues.

The chain couples TRBV4-1 to TRBJ2-3; 7 bases match TRBD2. Germline CDR1 is MGHRA and CDR2 is YSYEKL. The CDR3 contains 16 residues. Trimming took 5 bases from V and 6 from J; bases not matched to a gene: 14. The CDR3 spells CASSISTGRSSDTQYF. In DNA form, the CDR3 reads TGCGCCAGCAGCATTTCGACCGGGAGGTCCTCCGATACGCAGTATTTT.

CDR3 DNA sequence: TGTGCCAGCAGTTCTTCAAGGACAGCCAGCAATCAGCCCCAGCATTTT. Protein sequence: CASSSSRTASNQPQHF. The V gene is TRBV6-5, the J gene TRBJ1-5; D possibly corresponds to TRBD1 (6 bases). The ends were cut back, 4 bases at V and 1 base at J, with 14 bases in the middle. The germline CDR1 and CDR2 sequences are MNHEY and SVGAGI. The CDR3 length is 16 residues.

The genes are TRBV6-1 and TRBJ1-1, with 9 nucleotides matching TRBD1. Per germline, CDR1 MNHNS and CDR2 SASEGT. The CDR3 covers 15 residues. Germline trimming cut 5 bases from V and 4 bases from J; bases unmatched to any gene: 8. As DNA, the CDR3 is TGTGCCAGCAGTCGGGACAGGGATTCGGGCACTGAAGCTTTCTTT. It codes for CASSRDRDSGTEAFF.

This clone appeared a single time. The chain employs TRBV7-9 and TRBJ2-7; D gene ambiguous. V was shortened by 4 bases and J by 4 bases, with 14 bases between the two germline ends. The germline CDR1 and CDR2 sequences are SEHNR and FQNEAQ (reference sequence). The CDR3 has 14 residues. This CDR3 reads CASSSNMPPYEQYF. The CDR3 nucleotides are TGTGCCAGCAGCTCCAACATGCCCCCTTACGAGCAGTACTTC.

The rearrangement links TRBV5-6 to TRBJ1-5; D ambiguous. Looked up from germline, CDR1 is SGHDT and CDR2 is YYEEEE. This CDR3 is 15 amino acids long. Trimming cost V 0 bases and J 2 bases, with 9 bases left between them. The CDR3 protein is CASSLAYSGNQPQHF. Here the CDR3 DNA reads TGTGCCAGCAGCTTGGCTTATTCGGGCAATCAGCCCCAGCATTTT. The full variable domain, in which reference TRBV5-6 and TRBJ1-5 provide the parts outside the CDR3, is DAGVTQSPTHLIKTRGQQVTLRCSPKSGHDTVSWYQQALGQGPQFIFQYYEEEERQRGNFPDRFSGHQFPNYSSELNVNALLLGDSALYLCASSLAYSGNQPQHFGDGTRLSIL.

J is TRBJ2-7 and V is TRBV5-1, with 9 nucleotides matching TRBD1. After removal of 4 bases from V and 1 base from J, the junction contained 6 bases not matched to a gene. CDR3 length: 15 amino acids. The germline V gene encodes CDR1 SGHRS and CDR2 YFSETQ. DNA of the CDR3: TGCGCCAGCAGCAGAGAGGGACAGGGTTCCTACGAGCAGTACTTC. The encoded protein is CASSREGQGSYEQYF.

The V gene is TRBV19, the J gene TRBJ1-2; TRBD1 matches 8 bases. CDR3 length: 12 residues. The V gene's germline CDR1 is LNHDA and CDR2 SQIVND (reference sequence). J was trimmed by 8 bases and V by 5 bases; bases with no gene match: 4. The chain's CDR3 is CASSARQGGYTF. The CDR3 DNA reads TGTGCCAGTAGTGCGCGACAGGGGGGCTACACCTTC.

This chain uses TRBV15 with TRBJ1-2; no reliable D call. Trimming left V 0 bases short and J 4 bases short, with 6 bases between. Germline V gives CDR1 LNHNV, CDR2 YYDKDF (reference sequence). CDR3 length: 13 amino acids. The CDR3 here is CATSRDSLYGYTF. The DNA for the CDR3 is TGTGCCACCAGCAGAGATTCCCTCTATGGCTACACCTTC.